The rows below give T cell receptor beta chains drawn from one sample of a study of shared clonotypes between healthy human individuals. Repertoires were generated with immunoSEQ multiplex PCR, while TCRdb's copy carries only in-frame clones and drops some. The table lists about 480,000 clones, about four fifths of them singletons, with around 13% in the top ten. Sequencing was carried out using PBMCs. All receptors come from a woman aged 40 to 50 in good health. Some clones in this sample may be carry-over from other donors' samples. The CDR3 runs from the conserved cysteine through the conserved F or W. A D gene is named only where the DNA matches it firmly. The size of a clone is reported for some rows only, either as once, few or many, or as a class for expanded clones.

V	size	J	D	DNA	CDR3
TRBV30	.	TRBJ2-3	TRBD1	TGTGCCTGGAGTGCCGACAGGGGAGCAACAGATACGCAGTATTTT	CAWSADRGATDTQYF
TRBV5-1	once	TRBJ2-1	.	TGCGCCAGCATGGGGACACACATCTACAATGAGCAGTTCTTC	CASMGTHIYNEQFF
TRBV6-6	.	TRBJ2-7	.	TGTGCCAGCAGTTACTCCGGGGTTAACGAGCAGTACTTC	CASSYSGVNEQYF
TRBV18	.	TRBJ2-3	.	TGTGCCAGCTCACCTCCGGGACTTAGCACAGATACGCAGTATTTT	CASSPPGLSTDTQYF
TRBV4-1	few	TRBJ2-3	TRBD1	TGCGCCAGCAGCCGAACAGGGGCGCTTCTCACAGATACGCAGTATTTT	CASSRTGALLTDTQYF
TRBV28	once	TRBJ2-2	TRBD2	TGTGCCAGCAGTTCCCGGACTAGCGGATGGGGCACCGGGGAGCTGTTTTTT	CASSSRTSGWGTGELFF
TRBV30	few	TRBJ1-1	TRBD1	TGTGCCTGGAGCAACAGGGGACAGGATGAAGCTTTCTTT	CAWSNRGQDEAFF
TRBV5-1	.	TRBJ2-1	TRBD2	TGCGCCAGCAGCTTGGCTAGCGGCTCCTACAATGAGCAGTTCTTC	CASSLASGSYNEQFF
TRBV4-2	.	TRBJ2-7	TRBD2	TGTGCCAGCAGCCAGCTAGCGGCCTCCTACGAGCAGTACTTC	CASSQLAASYEQYF
TRBV7-9	.	TRBJ1-2	.	TGTGCCAGCAGCTTAAGTCAGGCGGACTATGGCTACACCTTC	CASSLSQADYGYTF
TRBV27	.	TRBJ2-5	TRBD2	TGTGCCAGCAGCACCAGCGGTAGCGGGAGGAGGGAGACCCAGTACTTC	CASSTSGSGRRETQYF
TRBV7-7	few	TRBJ1-1	.	TGTGCTAGCAGCTTGGGCAGTAACACTGAAGCTTTCTTT	CASSLGSNTEAFF
TRBV9	.	TRBJ2-1	TRBD2	TGTGCCAGCAGCACGCGTAGCGGGAGCCTATACAATGAGCAGTTCTTC	CASSTRSGSLYNEQFF
TRBV7-2	many	TRBJ1-2	.	TGTGCCAGCAGCAACCCCGCCGGGAACTATGGCTACACCTTC	CASSNPAGNYGYTF
TRBV4-1	.	TRBJ1-6	.	TGCGCCAGCAGCCAAGAACGTCTAATCGGGAATTCACCCCTCCACTTT	CASSQERLIGNSPLHF
TRBV5-1	.	TRBJ2-3	TRBD2	TGCGCCAGCGGGAGGGCCACAGATACGCAGTATTTT	CASGRATDTQYF
TRBV5-1	few	TRBJ2-3	TRBD2	TGCGCCAGCAGGCCTACTAGCGGGAGACCCCGGGGCGATACGCAGTATTTT	CASRPTSGRPRGDTQYF
TRBV29-1	once	TRBJ2-1	TRBD2	TGCAGCGCCGTAGCTTTCGGGAGGTTTGATGAGCAGTTCTTC	CSAVAFGRFDEQFF
TRBV4-1	few	TRBJ2-7	TRBD2	TGCGCCAGCAGCCAAGACCCCGGGACTAGAGTCTACGAGCAGTACTTC	CASSQDPGTRVYEQYF
TRBV9	.	TRBJ2-7	TRBD1	TGTGCCAGCAGCGTATTGGCAGGGGGCGTCTACGAGCAGTACTTC	CASSVLAGGVYEQYF
TRBV15	.	TRBJ2-1	.	TGTGCCACCAGCAGACCAGGGGCAATGGCCTCCTACAATGAGCAGTTCTTC	CATSRPGAMASYNEQFF
TRBV15	.	TRBJ2-3	.	TGTGCCACCAGCAGAGAGCCGGGAGCAGATACGCAGTATTTT	CATSREPGADTQYF
TRBV6-5	few	TRBJ2-3	.	TGTGCCAGCAGTCCAGCCGGGACCGGGAATACGCAGTATTTT	CASSPAGTGNTQYF
TRBV9	.	TRBJ1-1	TRBD1	TGTGCCAGCAGCCACCGCCAAGACAGGGGCACTGAAGCTTTCTTT	CASSHRQDRGTEAFF
TRBV7-2	.	TRBJ1-2	.	TGTGCCAGCAGCTTATCAGGGGAATCCTCGGGTGGCTACACCTTC	CASSLSGESSGGYTF
TRBV6-1	.	TRBJ2-3	.	TGTGCCAGCAGGCAGGGGAGCACAGATACGCAGTATTTT	CASRQGSTDTQYF
TRBV7-6	.	TRBJ2-5	.	TGTGCCAGCAGCTTACAGGTGACCCAGTACTTC	CASSLQVTQYF
TRBV5-4	.	TRBJ2-1	TRBD2	TGTGCCAGCAGCTGGGGCGGGACTAGCGGGAACAATGAGCAGTTCTTC	CASSWGGTSGNNEQFF
TRBV19	.	TRBJ2-5	TRBD1	TGTGCCAGTAGTCCCTTTCGGGGACAGGGATTTGGGGAGACCCAGTACTTC	CASSPFRGQGFGETQYF
TRBV4-2	.	TRBJ1-4	.	TGTGCCAGCAGCGCACAGGGACAACCTTTTAATGAAAAACTGTTTTTT	CASSAQGQPFNEKLFF
TRBV5-1	.	TRBJ2-2	.	TGCGCCAGCAGCCTGGCTTTTGGCAAACTGAGGGAGCTGTTTTTT	CASSLAFGKLRELFF
TRBV28	.	TRBJ1-4	TRBD1	TGTGCCACGAACTTGGCCGGAGGACAGGGTAATGAAAAACTGTTTTTT	CATNLAGGQGNEKLFF
TRBV30	.	TRBJ2-2	.	TGTGCCTGGAGACCCCGGCTAGGGGACACCGGGGAGCTGTTTTTT	CAWRPRLGDTGELFF
TRBV6-5	few	TRBJ1-1	.	TGTGCCAGCAGTCGAGGTATGACTGAAGCTTTCTTT	CASSRGMTEAFF
TRBV6-8	.	TRBJ1-2	TRBD1	TGTGCCAGCAGTTACCCCCACCCCAACAGGGGAGGTAACTATGGCTACACCTTC	CASSYPHPNRGGNYGYTF
TRBV18	few	TRBJ2-2	.	TGTGCCAGCTCACCCGTGGCCTATATGACCGGGGAGCTGTTTTTT	CASSPVAYMTGELFF
TRBV2	.	TRBJ2-1	TRBD1	TGTGCCAGCAGTGGCTCGGACAGGGAGGTTGAGCAGTTCTTC	CASSGSDREVEQFF
TRBV5-4	.	TRBJ1-4	.	TGTGCCAGCAGCTTAACAGGGTGGGAAAATGAAAAACTGTTTTTT	CASSLTGWENEKLFF
TRBV29-1	.	TRBJ2-7	.	TGCAGCGTTAGGGGGGGATGGCTGGCGGGATCCTACGAGCAGTACTTC	CSVRGGWLAGSYEQYF
TRBV29-1	.	TRBJ2-1	TRBD1	TGCAGCGCCCTAGGACAGGATACCTACAATGAGCAGTTCTTC	CSALGQDTYNEQFF
TRBV5-4	.	TRBJ2-2	.	TGTGCCAGCAGCTCCCCTTATGGTGGGGACTCACTGGCCGGGGAGCTGTTTTTT	CASSSPYGGDSLAGELFF
TRBV20-1	.	TRBJ2-5	.	TGCGGGGGGCAGGGCCAAGAGACCCAGTACTTC	CGGQGQETQYF
TRBV19	.	TRBJ2-5	TRBD2	TGTGCCAGTAGTCCTAGCGGAGAGACCCAGTACTTC	CASSPSGETQYF
TRBV6-1	few	TRBJ1-3	.	TGTGCCAGCACAAAGGACTCTGGAAACACCATATATTTT	CASTKDSGNTIYF
TRBV7-8	.	TRBJ2-7	TRBD1	TGTGCCAGCAGCGCTGGACAGGGAGGTTCCTACGAGCAGTACTTC	CASSAGQGGSYEQYF
TRBV7-2	few	TRBJ1-2	.	TGTGCCAGCAGCCCCGGCTGGGGCGCAGGGCTAATTACCTTC	CASSPGWGAGLITF